A selection of T cell receptor beta chains follows, all from one sample in a study of long-term antiretroviral therapy in people with HIV. The data were produced by immunoSEQ multiplex PCR, yet TCRdb's version contains in-frame clones alone and is incomplete. The table includes over 15,000 clones, 90% to 95% detected once. Sequencing was performed on unsorted PBMCs, taken 3 years after starting antiretroviral therapy. Every receptor here comes from a man in his forties or fifties with HIV. The conserved cysteine and the conserved F or W are not part of the CDR3 here.

TRBJ1-3,TRBV27,ASSADLSSGNTIY
TRBJ1-1,TRBV11-2,ASSLDGVMNTEAF
TRBJ2-7,TRBV4-1,ASSFRGTAYEQY
TRBJ2-2,TRBV5-6,ASSLIQGARAGELF
TRBJ2-5,TRBV13,ASSTSYRDRVGETQY
TRBJ2-2,TRBV5-1,ASSSEFTGELF
TRBJ2-7,TRBV7-6,ASSLQPGQGSYEQY
TRBJ1-1,TRBV4-1,ASSQDLANTEAF
TRBJ2-7,TRBV7-9,ASSLGNSQY
TRBJ2-3,TRBV2,ASSARHSTDTQY
TRBJ1-6,TRBV18,ASSPSGYNSPLH
TRBJ2-7,TRBV30,AWSVRQGYEQY
TRBJ2-4,TRBV4-1,ASSQDPGLVQNIQY
TRBJ2-3,TRBV29-1,SGSSPSTDTQY
TRBJ1-5,TRBV6-1,ASRAPESNQPQH
TRBJ1-1,TRBV27,ASSFSHFMNTEAF
TRBJ1-5,TRBV27,ASSLGAGPYSNQPQH
TRBJ2-7,TRBV6-1,ASSVDAGTTYEQY
TRBJ2-3,TRBV5-4,ASSLKSSGTTDTQY
TRBJ1-4,TRBV7-9,ASSLGTVEKLF
TRBJ1-2,TRBV15,ATSRVGSGGSYGYT
TRBJ2-7,TRBV6-5,ASSLDRFSYEQY
TRBJ2-1,TRBV5-1,ASSRETGANNEQF
TRBJ2-1,TRBV9,ASSVEASGVNNEQF
TRBJ2-3,TRBV30,AWINILAGAQPYTDTQY
TRBJ2-3,TRBV10-3,AISEISLGPDTQY
TRBJ2-7,TRBV11-2,ASSPSGSYEQY
TRBJ1-2,TRBV7-9,ASSLGGGGGYGYT
TRBJ1-3,TRBV5-1,ASSPGQSSGNTIY
TRBJ2-7,TRBV7-6,ASSLATGHYEQY
TRBJ1-2,TRBV30,AWSSTGYYGYT
TRBJ2-2,TRBV6-5,ASSYESDTGELF
TRBJ1-1,TRBV21-1,ASSKVRSPYTEAF
TRBJ1-1,TRBV10-3,AIRGTVLNTEAF
TRBJ2-7,TRBV4-1,ASSQVVTNYEQY
TRBJ2-5,TRBV5-1,ASSSSGLAGGKETQY
TRBJ2-1,TRBV14,ASSRTILDEQF
TRBJ2-7,TRBV30,AWAPTGKEYEQY
TRBJ1-2,TRBV2,ASSDQGYGYT
TRBJ1-6,TRBV6-7,ASSYSTINSPLH
TRBJ2-7,TRBV5-5,ASRVPGAYEQY
TRBJ2-3,TRBV5-6,ASSLAPLAIGDTQY
TRBJ1-5,TRBV19,ASSPNAPGISEH
TRBJ1-1,TRBV20-1,SAEGGTEAF
TRBJ2-3,TRBV19,ASSIWQGGTDTQY
TRBJ2-7,TRBV5-1,ASSESQGNTYEQY
TRBJ2-2,TRBV7-2,ASSPGTTNTGELF
TRBJ1-3,TRBV10-3,AISEPSSGNTIY
TRBJ2-7,TRBV29-1,SVQTGHSYEQY
TRBJ2-4,TRBV29-1,SVDGGAKNIQY
TRBJ2-2,TRBV10-3,AISAGRPGELF
TRBJ1-3,TRBV30,AWSAGAGSSGNTIY
TRBJ2-2,TRBV11-3,ASGTPTGELF